This T cell receptor beta chain was found in a study of T-cell reconstitution after alpha-beta-depleted transplantation in children. The V gene lost 0 bases and the J gene lost 2 bases, with 10 bases spanning the gap. This CDR3 comprises 15 residues. Germline CDR1 reads LNHNV; CDR2 reads YYDKDF (reference sequence). This clonotype has ten or more counts. Preparation of the TCRbeta library involved a method that used unique molecular identifiers. Each CDR3 protein is one row after TCRdb ran MiXCR on the PCR reads. The sample has around 600,000 distinct CDR3 sequences, approximately 17% seen once. This TCR was recovered from a human donor who donated a stem cell graft to a child with acute myeloid leukemia. The chain is built from TRBV15 and TRBJ1-2; D ambiguous. The source was PBMCs from the stem cell graft donor, collected from the stem cell graft. CDR3 residues: CATSRDKAANYGYTF. The DNA of the CDR3 is TGTGCCACCAGCAGAGATAAGGCAGCAAACTATGGCTACACCTTC.